The entry below gives a single T cell receptor beta chain sequence along with its context. The clone's antigen remains unknown. Base qualities are not at hand, and no much larger clone is one base apart. CDR1 and CDR2 were assigned from the germline V gene (reference sequence) as LNHDA and SQIVND. CDR3 length: 17 amino acids, cysteine to phenylalanine. The CDR3 DNA has 51 bases and is translated from base 1. V is shortened by 3 bases, J by 0 bases, and the region joining them spans 15 bases. This sample stems from a study of PD-1 blockade in classical Hodgkin lymphoma (dated by TCRdb to about 2020). Notes on the research overall: Nivolumab dosing was 3 mg/kg intravenously every 2 weeks, continuing until either disease progression or unacceptable toxicity. The study used TCR beta sequencing and CyTOF to define a peripheral blood immune signature of response to PD-1 blockade in classical Hodgkin lymphoma. Study-wide conclusions, independent of this receptor: Baseline TCR diversity was reported to be lower in newly diagnosed patients than in healthy donors, and even lower in relapsed/refractory patients. A significant rise by C4D1 was seen in CD4+ but not CD8+ TCR diversity (p=0.0027 vs p=0.16), with the rise being most apparent in complete responders (p=0.02). Lower diversity was seen in patients whose nivolumab began less than 1 year after ASCT, and these patients were left out of later analyses so that immune reconstitution would not confound the results. Trial patients with a complete response had baseline diversity similar to that of newly diagnosed patients, while partial responders and progressors had significantly lower diversity. The study was restricted to a single clinical trial cohort, and the causes of repertoire differences, possibly disease activity or prior therapy, were left undefined.

What this sample's time point label stands for: cycle 4 day 1 (C4D1), after 6 weeks of nivolumab. All trial patients had relapsed after autologous stem cell transplantation, with cohorts A, B and C differing in prior brentuximab vedotin exposure. The trial cohort included 55 to 65 patients with relapsed/refractory classical Hodgkin lymphoma, and each patient had a best overall response of complete response, partial response or progressive disease. Single-agent nivolumab was administered to trial patients in the multi-cohort phase II CheckMate 205 trial. An independent review committee assessed best overall response using the 2007 International Working Group response criteria. Trial PBMCs were collected immediately before nivolumab initiation (C1D1) and during therapy at cycle 2 day 1 and cycle 4 day 1. Peripheral blood was collected in 8 mL Vacutainer Cell Preparation Tubes, from which PBMCs were isolated by centrifugation and then cryopreserved.

The Qiagen DNeasy kit was used to extract genomic DNA both from unsorted PBMCs and from the negatively selected CD4+ and CD8+ fractions. Amplification of TCR beta CDR3 regions was done by immunoSEQ multiplex PCR with primers that anneal to V and J segments. A synthetic immune receptor repertoire was used to minimize amplification bias, and any residual bias was removed computationally once sequencing was done. Per the authors' processing: Repertoire diversity was quantified as the Shannon entropy index using custom Python scripts. Unsorted, CD4+ and CD8+ repertoires were analyzed separately, except in combined analyses where CD4+ and CD8+ sequences were merged in silico. A clone was considered expanded if an increase in frequency of at least 2-fold after treatment relative to C1D1 was found, and a pseudocount of 0.5 was applied to clones undetected at baseline. Singleton clones were defined as clones with 0 or 1 copy at C1D1, and non-singleton clones were defined as clones with 2 or more copies. Clones expanded in unsorted samples were labelled as CD4+, CD8+ or unknown by matching protein sequences in sorted samples from the same patient. Wilcoxon tests on paired samples were used to test diversity changes from C1D1 to C4D1. TCRdb stores this immuneACCESS table with in-frame sequences only. Part of the clones is absent; in the studies checked, under half of the shortfall reflects unresolved V genes, and no reason is known for the rest. V and J calls and clone size are given by that table; D and trimming were obtained from the DNA. The sample table lists under 50,000 clones, roughly two thirds of them with a count of one. The top ten clones comprise 2.5% to 3.5% of the sample.

The TCR was taken from a human donor with classical Hodgkin lymphoma. Sequencing was performed on peripheral blood mononuclear cells (PBMCs), taken before the fourth cycle of nivolumab. The sequence joins TRBV19 to TRBJ1-5; a tentative D call is TRBD1 (5 bases match). The nucleotide sequence reads TGTGCCAGTAGTATCGGTGGGAGGGGATATAGCAATCAGCCCCAGCATTTT. This codes for CASSIGGRGYSNQPQHF.